This TCR beta chain was observed in a study of blood T cell repertoires in COVID-19. Assay used: immunoSEQ multiplex PCR; TCRdb lists only in-frame clones, some missing. Found here are about 270,000 clones, roughly 83% of them singletons; the top ten hold about 1.5%. Per germline, CDR1 SGDLS and CDR2 YYNGEE. Between the trimmed V and J ends, which lost 3 bases and 1 base, there was a span of 10 bases. The CDR3 sequence is 14 residues long. The sample was peripheral blood. The rearrangement uses TRBV9 and TRBJ1-1; a possible D gene is TRBD1 (5 bases). The TCR was taken from a human donor with COVID-19, enrolled during active disease. The donor label of this sample is uncertain. The CDR3 here is CASSGMGGNTEAFF. DNA for the CDR3: TGTGCCAGCAGCGGGATGGGGGGGAACACTGAAGCTTTCTTT. Based on the CDR3 plus reference TRBV9 and TRBJ1-1, the full variable domain is DSGVTQTPKHLITATGQRVTLRCSPRSGDLSVYWYQQSLDQGLQFLIQYYNGEERAKGNILERFSAQQFPDLHSELNLSSLELGDSALYFCASSGMGGNTEAFFGQGTRLTVV.